The rows below give T cell receptor beta chains drawn from one sample of a study of blood T cells in healthy people across ages. TCRdb redid the calling of the 5' RACE reads with MiXCR, one entry per CDR3 protein. The sample contains about 970,000 distinct CDR3 sequences, about 51% of which appear only once. The sequenced material came from blood. The receptors stem from a woman aged 55-75 years in good health. CDR3s include the opening cysteine and the closing phenylalanine or tryptophan. The D gene is left open where the match is weak. Rows may omit the clone size; those that give it use once, few, many or a size class.

few | TRBD2 | 15 | TRBJ2-7 | TRBV4-1 | CASSQEGGRPYEQYF | TGCGCCAGCAGCCAAGAAGGCGGGAGGCCCTACGAGCAGTACTTC
few | - | 13 | TRBJ2-3 | TRBV18 | CASSDGAADTQYF | TGTGCCAGCTCGGATGGGGCCGCAGATACGCAGTATTTT
- | TRBD1 | 16 | TRBJ2-5 | TRBV27 | CASSFGTEPSRETQYF | TGTGCCAGCAGTTTCGGGACAGAACCAAGTCGGGAGACCCAGTACTTC
- | - | 13 | TRBJ1-2 | TRBV7-2 | CASSIDINYGYTF | TGTGCCAGCAGCATCGACATTAACTATGGCTACACCTTC
- | - | 14 | TRBJ2-7 | TRBV12-3/TRBV12-4 | CASRADGSSYEQYF | TGTGCCAGCAGAGCAGACGGGAGCTCCTACGAGCAGTACTTC
- | - | 16 | TRBJ2-1 | TRBV7-2 | CASSLKPAGVYNEQFF | TGTGCCAGCAGCTTAAAGCCAGCCGGAGTCTACAATGAGCAGTTCTTC
- | - | 15 | TRBJ2-7 | TRBV20-1 | CSARDTREQITEQYF | TGCAGTGCTAGAGACACGCGGGAACAAATCACCGAGCAGTACTTC
- | - | 14 | TRBJ2-3 | TRBV7-9 | CASSPYGGQDTQYF | TGTGCCAGCAGCCCTTACGGGGGGCAAGATACGCAGTATTTT
- | TRBD1 | 14 | TRBJ2-7 | TRBV7-2 | CASIKGTGAYEQYF | TGTGCCAGCATCAAAGGGACAGGGGCCTACGAGCAGTACTTC
- | - | 15 | TRBJ1-6 | TRBV12-3/TRBV12-4 | CASSLLILPNSPLHF | TGTGCCAGCAGTCTACTTATCCTCCCGAATTCACCCCTCCACTTT
once | - | 16 | TRBJ2-2 | TRBV9 | CASSPAELWETGELFF | TGTGCCAGCAGCCCGGCCGAGCTCTGGGAAACCGGGGAGCTGTTTTTT
- | TRBD1 | 15 | TRBJ2-5 | TRBV27 | CASSPLGTAQETQYF | TGTGCCAGCAGCCCCCTCGGGACAGCCCAAGAGACCCAGTACTTC
- | TRBD2 | 15 | TRBJ2-7 | TRBV9 | CASRDGLAGVNEQYF | TGTGCCAGCAGAGACGGGCTAGCGGGAGTCAATGAGCAGTACTTC
once | - | 14 | TRBJ2-7 | TRBV3-1 | CASSQEPGKYEQYF | TGTGCCAGCAGCCAAGAACCAGGCAAATACGAGCAGTACTTC
- | - | 14 | TRBJ2-5 | TRBV7-9 | CASSSRDRSWTQYF | TGTGCCAGCAGCTCCCGGGACCGCTCGTGGACCCAGTACTTC
- | - | 17 | TRBJ2-1 | TRBV7-6 | CASSSSPKQDRSYEQFF | TGTGCCAGCAGCTCCTCCCCCAAGCAGGACCGCTCCTACGAGCAGTTCTTC
few | TRBD1 | 14 | TRBJ2-3 | TRBV20-1 | CSSYRDRATDTQYF | TGCAGCTCCTACCGGGACAGGGCCACAGATACGCAGTATTTT